This is a list of T cell receptor beta chains from one sample in a study of T cell responses to AZD1222 COVID-19 vaccine. The protocol was immunoSEQ multiplex PCR, while the TCRdb copy is restricted to in-frame clones and leaves out a portion. The table includes about 97,000 clones, around nine tenths detected once. The material sequenced was peripheral blood, taken on day 0 of AZD1222 vaccination. The source of these receptors is an adult in good health. The CDR3 runs from the conserved cysteine through the conserved F or W. The D gene is left open where the match is weak. The listing skips clone size in some rows; elsewhere it reads once, few, many or a size class.

cdr3_aa: CASSQDARETQYF
cdr3_nt: TGTGCCAGCAGCCAAGATGCACGCGAGACCCAGTACTTC
d_call: NA
j_call: TRBJ2-5
clone_size: NA
v_call: TRBV3-1/TRBV3-2

cdr3_aa: CASSDTLNTEAFF
cdr3_nt: TGCGCCAGCAGCGATACATTGAACACTGAAGCTTTCTTT
d_call: NA
j_call: TRBJ1-1
clone_size: NA
v_call: TRBV5-1

cdr3_aa: CASSLGTAGNTEAFF
cdr3_nt: TGTGCCAGCAGTTTAGGGACAGCGGGAAACACTGAAGCTTTCTTT
d_call: TRBD1
j_call: TRBJ1-1
clone_size: NA
v_call: TRBV28

cdr3_aa: CASSIAGTGARGQFF
cdr3_nt: TGTGCCAGTAGTATTGCAGGGACAGGAGCCAGAGGGCAGTTCTTC
d_call: TRBD1
j_call: TRBJ2-1
clone_size: NA
v_call: TRBV19

cdr3_aa: CAWSYGRGIAYEQYF
cdr3_nt: TGTGCCTGGAGTTATGGGCGGGGGATTGCCTACGAGCAGTACTTC
d_call: TRBD2
j_call: TRBJ2-7
clone_size: NA
v_call: TRBV30

cdr3_aa: CATPWTGSSYNEQFF
cdr3_nt: TGTGCCACTCCCTGGACAGGGAGCTCCTACAATGAGCAGTTCTTC
d_call: TRBD1
j_call: TRBJ2-1
clone_size: NA
v_call: TRBV6-5

cdr3_aa: CAWSYSYNEKLFF
cdr3_nt: TGTGCCTGGAGTTACAGTTATAATGAGAAACTGTTTTTT
d_call: NA
j_call: TRBJ1-4
clone_size: NA
v_call: TRBV30

cdr3_aa: CASSRDRNTGELFF
cdr3_nt: TGTGCCAGCAGCCGGGACAGGAACACCGGGGAGCTGTTTTTT
d_call: TRBD1
j_call: TRBJ2-2
clone_size: NA
v_call: TRBV7-3

cdr3_aa: CASSQAPERDTQYF
cdr3_nt: TGCGCCAGCAGCCAAGCACCCGAGCGGGATACGCAGTATTTT
d_call: NA
j_call: TRBJ2-3
clone_size: NA
v_call: TRBV4-1

cdr3_aa: CAWSGGEVNTEAFF
cdr3_nt: TGTGCCTGGAGTGGTGGGGAGGTGAACACTGAAGCTTTCTTT
d_call: NA
j_call: TRBJ1-1
clone_size: once
v_call: TRBV30

cdr3_aa: CASSATGGDEKLFF
cdr3_nt: TGCGCCAGCAGCGCGACAGGGGGGGATGAAAAACTGTTTTTT
d_call: TRBD1
j_call: TRBJ1-4
clone_size: NA
v_call: TRBV5-1

cdr3_aa: CASGTIQNTGELFF
cdr3_nt: TGTGCCAGCGGGACTATCCAGAACACCGGGGAGCTGTTTTTT
d_call: TRBD2
j_call: TRBJ2-2
clone_size: NA
v_call: TRBV7-9

cdr3_aa: CASSLAWRGDYGYTF
cdr3_nt: TGTGCCAGCAGCTTAGCGTGGAGGGGAGACTATGGCTACACCTTC
d_call: NA
j_call: TRBJ1-2
clone_size: NA
v_call: TRBV7-8

cdr3_aa: CVSGQGTYEQYF
cdr3_nt: TGCGTTTCGGGACAGGGGACCTACGAGCAGTACTTC
d_call: TRBD1
j_call: TRBJ2-7
clone_size: NA
v_call: TRBV27